The present T cell receptor beta chain was sequenced within a study of response to subunit inactivated influenza vaccine. TCRdb called the RT-PCR reads again in MiXCR, with one record for every CDR3 protein. The profile covers 400,000 to 550,000 distinct CDR3 sequences, with about 25% appearing a single time and 1.9% taken by the ten largest. Study conclusions and caveats: Authors suggested that a seasonal influenza vaccination recruits few new T cells each time.

In the case of this clonotype: Antigen unknown.

The CDR3 runs to 14 residues. Per germline, CDR1 MNHEY and CDR2 SMNVEV (reference sequence). The germline V and J ends were trimmed by 3 bases and 5 bases, with 12 bases remaining between them. The TCR comes from a man aged 50 or older who received an inactivated influenza vaccine. The input for sequencing was CD4+ T cells sorted from PBMCs, taken approximately 5 days after vaccination. This rearrangement joins TRBV27 to TRBJ2-3; the D gene is possibly TRBD2 (5 bases). The CDR3 DNA sequence: TGTGCCAGCAGTTTCCGGGATACGAAAGATACGCAGTATTTT. Amino acid sequence: CASSFRDTKDTQYF.